These 9 T cell receptor beta chains originate from one sample sequenced in a study of human T cells and chemical hapten exposure. TCRdb analysed the RACE reads with MiXCR anew, one entry per CDR3 protein. The repertoire includes some 82,000 distinct CDR3 sequences, about 6.6% of them detected once, and 1% to 1.5% sits in the top ten. Time point indicated: patch test 2, 6 weeks after DPC sensitization. Specified treatment: therapeutic diphenylcyclopropenone sensitization with weekly scalp DPC. Sequenced here: whole blood, sampled in connection with sensitization to the hapten diphenylcyclopropenone (DPC). The receptors stem from a woman in her 30s with alopecia areata. Some clones in this sample may be carry-over from other donors' samples.

In its sample, this clonotype was seen a few times. DNA of the CDR3: TGCGCCAGCAGCTTCGTAATCGGACAGGGCAATCAGCCCCAGCATTTT. This translates into CASSFVIGQGNQPQHF. The chain links TRBV5-1 to TRBJ1-5, with 7 bases fitting TRBD1. Germline CDR1 is SGHRS and CDR2 is YFSETQ. V shed 2 bases and J 2 bases; nucleotides not matched to a gene: 7. The CDR3 is 16 residues long.

This clonotype occurred many times. The chain is built from TRBV5-5 and TRBJ1-6; TRBD1 is a possible D gene (5 bases). Germline V gene lookup returns CDR1 SGHKS and CDR2 YYEKEE (reference sequence). The CDR3 is made up of 16 amino acids. V was clipped by 6 bases and J by 4 bases, with 17 bases between them. This CDR3 is CASTDGTEIYNSPLHF. For the CDR3, the DNA is TGTGCCAGCACCGACGGGACGGAAATTTATAATTCACCCCTCCACTTT.

This clonotype has only a few counts. The chain links TRBV7-2 to TRBJ1-5; maybe TRBD1 (5 bases). Germline V gene lookup returns CDR1 SGHTA and CDR2 FQGNSA. The CDR3 has 12 residues. The ends were cut back, 3 bases at V and 9 bases at J, with 9 bases in the middle. CDR3 DNA: TGTGCCAGCAGCTTTTGGGGCGGGCCCCAGCATTTT. Translation gives CASSFWGGPQHF.

The J gene is TRBJ1-1, the V gene TRBV7-3, with a tentative D call TRBD1 (6 bases). The CDR3 runs 15 residues. Germline V gives CDR1 SGHTA, CDR2 FQGTGA. V was trimmed by 1 base and J by 1 base, leaving 10 bases between them. In DNA, the CDR3 is TGTGCCAGCAGCTTAATGGGGGGCGGGAACACTGAAGCTTTCTTT. It codes for CASSLMGGGNTEAFF.

V and J are TRBV12-3 or TRBV12-4 and TRBJ2-7; D might be TRBD1 or TRBD2, each matching 5 bases. The CDR3 length is 12 residues. V shed 6 bases and J shed 2 bases, with 8 bases lying between them. In DNA form, the CDR3 reads TGTGCCAGCAGGGGACGGCCCTACGAGCAGTACTTC. It specifies CASRGRPYEQYF.

There are many counts of this clonotype. The CDR3 sequence is CSVQTGGDEAFF. Here the CDR3 DNA reads TGCAGTGTTCAGACAGGGGGCGATGAAGCTTTCTTT. V and J are TRBV20-1 and TRBJ1-1; 10 nucleotides line up with TRBD1. J was trimmed by 7 bases and V by 7 bases; bases with no gene match: 6. The CDR3 loop spans 12 amino acids. CDR1 is DFQATT, CDR2 SNEGSKA, per germline (reference sequence).

This clonotype was counted many times. The genes are TRBV6-5 and TRBJ1-6; the match to TRBD1 covers 7 bases. Germline lookup yields CDR1 MNHEY and CDR2 SVGAGI. The J segment lost 6 bases and the V segment lost 2 bases, leaving 4 bases of the junction unmatched. CDR3 length equals 15 residues. CDR3 sequence (DNA): TGTGCCAGCAGTTACGTGGGACAGATTAATTCACCCCTCCACTTT. Protein product: CASSYVGQINSPLHF.

There are a few counts of this clonotype. The rearrangement joins TRBV7-2 to TRBJ1-6; D gene uncertain. V lost 3 bases and J 0 bases, leaving 6 bases between the germline ends. This CDR3 is built from 15 residues. Germline V gene lookup returns CDR1 SGHTA and CDR2 FQGNSA. CDR3 in amino acids: CASSFESSYNSPLHF. The DNA for the CDR3 is TGTGCCAGCAGCTTTGAGAGCTCCTATAATTCACCCCTCCACTTT.

This clonotype was detected only a few times. The rearrangement uses TRBV7-8 and TRBJ1-5, with D perhaps matching TRBD1 (6 bases). This CDR3 comprises 15 residues. CDR1 is SGHVS and CDR2 is FQNEAQ in the germline V gene. Trimming left V 1 base short and J 6 bases short, with 13 bases between. The CDR3 loop reads CASSLDQGWIQPQHF. In nucleotides, the CDR3 is TGTGCCAGCAGCTTAGATCAGGGGTGGATTCAGCCCCAGCATTTT.